A single sample is the source of the 32 T cell receptor beta chains below, sequenced in a study of beta chain features in type 1 diabetes. The whole isolated RNA underwent reverse transcription, so sequencing captured expressed TCRB transcripts. TCRdb's copy holds only in-frame clones and misses some; the assay was immunoSEQ multiplex PCR. In the table there are around 150,000 clones, 6.9% of which are singletons. The sequenced sample consisted of central memory CD4+ T cells from blood. The receptors stem from a woman between 25 and 40 years old in good health.

The chain joins TRBV15 to TRBJ1-2, with D unclear. Trimming shortened V by 5 bases and J by 8 bases, and 12 bases separated the two germline ends. Germline assignment: CDR1 LNHNV and CDR2 YYDKDF (reference sequence). The CDR3 is 12 amino acids. The CDR3 is CATSHDWAGYTF. The DNA of the CDR3 is TGTGCCACCAGCCACGATTGGGCCGGCTACACCTTC.

V and J are TRBV28 and TRBJ2-1, with TRBD2 matching 8 bases. The germline V gene has CDR1 MDHEN and CDR2 SYDVKM. The CDR3 extends over 15 amino acids. V lost 6 bases, J lost 3 bases, and 7 bases stayed unmatched. The CDR3 DNA follows: TGTGCCAGCAGCCAACGACTAGCGAACTACAATGAGCAGTTCTTC. It is translated as CASSQRLANYNEQFF.

This clone was counted only a few times. This sample also contains other DNA sequences that code for the same CDR3. This chain connects TRBV2 to TRBJ2-7, with D perhaps matching TRBD1 (5 bases). V lost 5 bases, J lost 3 bases, and 8 bases lay in between. The CDR3 is 12 amino acids. Germline values: CDR1 SNHLY, CDR2 FYNNEI. In nucleotides, the CDR3 is TGTGCCAGCAGTAACCAGGGCTACGAGCAGTACTTC. Amino acid sequence: CASSNQGYEQYF.

This clone showed up just a few times. The V and J genes are TRBV7-9 and TRBJ1-3, with unresolved D. The germline CDR1 and CDR2 sequences are SEHNR and FQNEAQ (reference sequence). This CDR3 contains 14 residues. V was shortened by 5 bases and J by 2 bases, with 10 bases between the two germline ends. The CDR3 protein is CASSGGWAGNTIYF. Here the CDR3 DNA reads TGTGCCAGCAGCGGAGGGTGGGCTGGAAACACCATATATTTT.

DNA for the CDR3: TGTGCCAGCCGACACGCTCAGGGATCGGGCACTGAAGCTTTCTTT. Translating it yields CASRHAQGSGTEAFF. V gene TRBV28 combines with J gene TRBJ1-1; possibly TRBD1 for D (5 bases). Deletions cut 8 bases from V and 4 bases from J, with 20 bases between. Germline loops: CDR1 MDHEN, CDR2 SYDVKM. The length of the CDR3 is 15 residues. Full variable domain (missing parts from reference TRBV28 and TRBJ1-1): DVKVTQSSRYLVKRTGEKVFLECVQDMDHENMFWYRQDPGLGLRLIYFSYDVKMKEKGDIPEGYSVSREKKERFSLILESASTNQTSMYLCASRHAQGSGTEAFFGQGTRLTVV.

The chain links TRBV7-3 to TRBJ2-1; weak D call: TRBD2 (5 bases). From germline, CDR1 is SGHTA and CDR2 FQGTGA. The CDR3 length is 15 residues. The V end was cut by 5 bases, the J end by 4 bases, with 15 bases between. In DNA form, the CDR3 reads TGTGCCAGCAGCACCCAGCCCGGACTGTACAATGAGCAGTTCTTC. Amino acids: CASSTQPGLYNEQFF. Filled out from reference TRBV7-3 and TRBJ2-1, the complete variable domain reads GAGVSQTPSNKVTEKGKYVELRCDPISGHTALYWYRQSLGQGPEFLIYFQGTGAADDSGLPNDRFFAVRPEGSVSTLKIQRTERGDSAVYLCASSTQPGLYNEQFFGPGTRLTVL.

This clone was counted a few times. The chain links TRBV7-2 to TRBJ2-1; TRBD2 aligns across 13 bases. This CDR3 is 18 amino acids long. Germline CDR1 SGHTA, CDR2 FQGNSA. V gave up 2 bases and J gave up 7 bases; unmatched junction bases: 11. CDR3 sequence: CASSLRTSGGGVRNEQFF. CDR3 nucleotide sequence: TGTGCCAGCAGCTTACGGACTAGCGGGGGCGGGGTAAGGAATGAGCAGTTCTTC. Full variable domain (outside the CDR3, taken from reference TRBV7-2 and TRBJ2-1): GAGVSQSPSNKVTEKGKDVELRCDPISGHTALYWYRQSLGQGLEFLIYFQGNSAPDKSGLPSDRFSAERTGGSVSTLTIQRTQQEDSAVYLCASSLRTSGGGVRNEQFFGPGTRLTVL.

This clone was seen repeatedly, ten times or more. This chain uses TRBV28 with TRBJ1-5, with D unresolved. Germline-derived CDR1 and CDR2 are MDHEN and SYDVKM. The CDR3 runs to 13 residues. The CDR3 sequence is CAARRDSNQPQHF. CDR3 nucleotides: TGTGCTGCTCGCCGGGATAGCAATCAGCCCCAGCATTTT.

The rearrangement joins TRBV5-4 to TRBJ1-2; TRBD1 matches 10 bases. Germline CDR1 SGHNT, CDR2 YYREEE (reference sequence). The trim removed 4 bases at V and 4 bases at J, leaving 7 bases unmatched. This CDR3 region has 15 residues. The chain's CDR3 is CASSLRDRGLYGYTF. DNA of the CDR3: TGTGCCAGCAGCCTACGGGACAGGGGACTCTATGGCTACACCTTC. Variable domain in full (rest from reference TRBV5-4 and TRBJ1-2): ETGVTQSPTHLIKTRGQQVTLRCSSQSGHNTVSWYQQALGQGPQFIFQYYREEENGRGNFPPRFSGLQFPNYSSELNVNALELDDSALYLCASSLRDRGLYGYTFGSGTRLTVV.

The table lists this clone with a few counts. V is TRBV7-2 and J is TRBJ2-7; 8 nucleotides agree with TRBD1. Germline CDR1 reads SGHTA; CDR2 reads FQGNSA. The length of the CDR3 is 15 residues. The ends lost 5 bases at V and 0 bases at J; junction bases unmatched: 6. CDR3 DNA: TGTGCCAGCAGCGCTGGGACAGGAGCCTCCTACGAGCAGTACTTC. Translating it yields CASSAGTGASYEQYF.

This rearrangement joins TRBV7-3 to TRBJ2-1; the D gene is possibly TRBD2 (6 bases). Germline V gene data show CDR1 as SGHTA and CDR2 as FQGTGA. V was cut by 5 bases and J by 6 bases, with 17 bases left in between. The CDR3 consists of 15 residues. The CDR3 nucleotides read TGTGCCAGCAGCCCTAACGGCGGGACCGCCAATGAGCAGTTCTTC. It translates to CASSPNGGTANEQFF.

This clone was recorded many times. The chain recombines TRBV4-3 with TRBJ2-6; D is undetermined. The V gene lost 0 bases and the J gene lost 4 bases, with 10 bases spanning the gap. The CDR3 spans 16 residues. Germline CDR1 LGHNA, CDR2 YSLEER. The CDR3 bases are TGCGCCAGCAGCCAAGACTATGGTGCCGGGGCCAACGTCCTGACTTTC. The encoded protein is CASSQDYGAGANVLTF.

This clone was detected only a few times. The chain recombines TRBV5-8 with TRBJ2-1; D ambiguous. The germline V and J ends were trimmed by 5 bases and 7 bases, with 16 bases remaining between them. The CDR3 has 14 residues. Germline CDR1 is SGHTS and CDR2 is YDEGEE. The CDR3 bases are TGTGCCAGCAGAGAGAACACGGTGCGGAATGAGCAGTTCTTC. Amino acids: CASRENTVRNEQFF.

This clone was counted between two and nine times. This rearrangement joins TRBV27 to TRBJ2-7; perhaps TRBD2 as D (5 bases). In germline, CDR1 is MNHEY, CDR2 SMNVEV (reference sequence). V lost 10 bases to trimming and J lost 2 bases, with 15 bases between them. The CDR3 is 13 amino acids. The CDR3 protein is CATSSRETYEQYF. DNA for the CDR3: TGTGCCACCTCGAGCCGGGAAACCTACGAGCAGTACTTC.

In its sample, this clone ranks as medium-sized. The J gene is TRBJ2-1, the V gene TRBV30, with a weak D call TRBD1 (6 bases). CDR1 and CDR2 (germline): GTSNPN, SVGIG (reference sequence). The CDR3 has 14 amino acids. V lost 2 bases to trimming and J lost 8 bases, with 16 bases between them. The chain's CDR3 is CAWSSGTKYDEQFF. In nucleotides, the CDR3 is TGTGCCTGGAGTTCCGGGACAAAATACGATGAGCAGTTCTTC.

The chain employs TRBV7-6 and TRBJ2-7; D is possibly TRBD1 (5 bases). The CDR3 extends over 14 amino acids. Germline V gene lookup returns CDR1 SGHVS and CDR2 FNYEAQ. Trimming pared 2 bases from V and 4 bases from J, leaving 12 bases between. The CDR3 sequence is CASSLQPGQYEQYF. CDR3 DNA sequence: TGTGCCAGCAGCTTACAGCCAGGGCAATACGAGCAGTACTTC.

This clone was detected once. It may be a read error: a sequence one base away is much more abundant. This chain joins TRBV28 and TRBJ2-7; TRBD2 aligns across 7 bases. The germline gives CDR1 MDHEN, CDR2 SYDVKM. J gave up 1 base and V 3 bases, and 3 bases lay outside the gene matches. The length of the CDR3 is 14 residues. The CDR3 spells CASSFGGKSYEQYF. The CDR3, as DNA: TGTGCCAGCAGTTTCGGGGGGAAGTCCTACGAGCAGTACTTC.

This clone was detected only a few times. The rearrangement joins TRBV6-6 to TRBJ2-7; 8 bases line up with TRBD2. With 0 bases clipped from V and 5 bases from J, the junction kept 6 bases outside the gene matches. This CDR3 spans 15 amino acids. Germline CDR1 reads MNHNY; CDR2 reads SVGAGI (reference sequence). CDR3 DNA sequence: TGTGCCAGCAGTTACTCTAGCGGGGACGGGAACGAGCAGTACTTC. It encodes CASSYSSGDGNEQYF.

The chain combines TRBV11-3 with TRBJ2-2, with 8 bases identical to TRBD2. Looked up from germline, CDR1 is SGHNT and CDR2 is YENEEA. CDR3 length: 16 amino acids. Losses at the gene ends were 1 base for V and 1 base for J; bases not matched to a gene: 2. Written as DNA, the CDR3 is TGTGCCAGCAGCTTAGGACTAGCGTTGAACACCGGGGAGCTGTTTTTT. This gives the protein CASSLGLALNTGELFF.

This clone has a count of ten or more. The chain combines TRBV6-6 with TRBJ1-1; D may be TRBD1 (5 bases). The CDR3 totals 13 residues. CDR1 MNHNY and CDR2 SVGAGI come from the germline V gene (reference sequence). V shed 7 bases and J shed 11 bases, with 20 bases lying between them. This chain's CDR3 is CASTKRQSEEAFF. As DNA, the CDR3 is TGTGCCAGCACCAAGAGACAGTCCGAAGAGGCTTTCTTT.

This clone was counted between two and nine times. The chain joins TRBV9 to TRBJ2-1; 9 bases are shared with TRBD1. Germline trimming cut 4 bases from V and 4 bases from J; bases unmatched to any gene: 18. Germline CDR1 and CDR2: SGDLS and YYNGEE. The CDR3 is 19 residues long. The CDR3 loop reads CASSPKTGGAVLGYNEQFF. The CDR3 coding sequence is TGTGCCAGCAGCCCAAAAACAGGGGGCGCGGTTTTAGGATACAATGAGCAGTTCTTC.

This clone was detected a few times. Other DNA sequences in this sample translate to the same CDR3. The chain combines TRBV4-3 with TRBJ1-2, with 7 bases lining up with TRBD1. Germline loops: CDR1 LGHNA, CDR2 YSLEER. Trimming cost V 0 bases and J 5 bases; bases outside gene matches: 3. The CDR3 runs 14 residues. The CDR3 sequence: CASSQDGTVYGYTF. CDR3 nucleotides: TGCGCCAGCAGCCAAGATGGGACAGTTTATGGCTACACCTTC.

There are many counts of this clone. The V gene is TRBV7-3, the J gene TRBJ1-2, with no clear D. Looked up from germline, CDR1 is SGHTA and CDR2 is FQGTGA. V lost 5 bases and J 8 bases, leaving 15 bases between the germline ends. The CDR3 spans 13 residues. The CDR3 protein is CASSPQTGGGYTF. DNA for the CDR3: TGTGCCAGCAGCCCCCAGACCGGCGGGGGCTACACCTTC.

The chain joins TRBV28 to TRBJ2-5; 7 nucleotides align to TRBD1. Germline V gene lookup returns CDR1 MDHEN and CDR2 SYDVKM. Trimming took 5 bases from V and 5 from J; bases not matched to a gene: 8. The CDR3 spans 14 residues. In DNA form, the CDR3 reads TGTGCCAGCAGTGCCCAAGGCAGGGGGGAGACCCAGTACTTC. It translates to CASSAQGRGETQYF. Based on the CDR3 plus reference TRBV28 and TRBJ2-5, the full variable domain is DVKVTQSSRYLVKRTGEKVFLECVQDMDHENMFWYRQDPGLGLRLIYFSYDVKMKEKGDIPEGYSVSREKKERFSLILESASTNQTSMYLCASSAQGRGETQYFGPGTRLLVL.

This clone was found a few times. V gene TRBV5-4 combines with J gene TRBJ1-2; D perhaps matches TRBD1 (5 bases). The CDR3 loop spans 13 amino acids. The ends were cut back, 4 bases at V and 5 bases at J, with 12 bases in the middle. Germline-derived CDR1 and CDR2 are SGHNT and YYREEE (reference sequence). The CDR3 loop is CASSPLGVYGYTF. CDR3 coding DNA: TGTGCCAGCAGCCCGCTAGGGGTGTATGGCTACACCTTC.

This chain joins TRBV21-1 and TRBJ2-1; TRBD2 reflects the table's D call only, with no check against the DNA. TRBV21-1 is labeled a pseudogene. The CDR3 is 18 amino acids. The CDR3 DNA reads TGTGCCAGCAGCAAATTTTTGCCTAGCGGGAGGGCTAGCTATGAGCAGTTCTTC. Translating gives CASSKFLPSGRASYEQFF.

The gene calls are TRBV5-4 and TRBJ2-7; unclear D gene. V lost 2 bases to trimming and J lost 2 bases, with 11 bases between them. Germline-derived CDR1 and CDR2 are SGHNT and YYREEE (reference sequence). The CDR3 runs 14 residues. As DNA, the CDR3 is TGTGCCAGCAGCTTCACAAAGGAGCCCTACGAGCAGTACTTC. This sequence encodes CASSFTKEPYEQYF.

V and J are TRBV4-3 and TRBJ2-1; 7 nucleotides align to TRBD1. J gave up 5 bases and V 4 bases, and 8 bases lay outside the gene matches. Looked up from germline, CDR1 is LGHNA and CDR2 is YSLEER. The CDR3 contains 15 residues. The CDR3 loop is CASSPSTGRNNEQFF. DNA for the CDR3: TGCGCCAGCAGCCCCTCGACAGGGAGAAACAATGAGCAGTTCTTC.

The rearrangement uses TRBV5-1 and TRBJ1-4, with TRBD1 matching 9 bases. There are 14 residues in the CDR3. Germline V lookup: CDR1 SGHRS, CDR2 YFSETQ. The J segment lost 6 bases and the V segment lost 4 bases, leaving 4 bases of the junction unmatched. CDR3 DNA sequence: TGCGCCAGCAGCCACAGGGGGCGAGATGAAAAACTGTTTTTT. This encodes CASSHRGRDEKLFF.

This clone was detected only a few times. This rearrangement joins TRBV19 to TRBJ2-1; 8 bases line up with TRBD1. V lost 2 bases to trimming and J lost 6 bases; unmatched junction nucleotides: 12. The CDR3 has 17 amino acids. From germline, CDR1 is LNHDA and CDR2 SQIVND (reference sequence). The CDR3 loop is CASSITGQGIGFNEQFF. The CDR3 nucleotides are TGTGCCAGTAGTATAACAGGACAGGGTATAGGTTTCAATGAGCAGTTCTTC.

This clone turned up a few times. The chain combines TRBV4-3 with TRBJ2-3; 11 bases are a match to TRBD2. CDR1 and CDR2 from the germline V gene are LGHNA and YSLEER. This CDR3 comprises 19 residues. Trimming took 0 bases from V and 0 from J; bases not matched to a gene: 8. The DNA of the CDR3 is TGCGCCAGCAGCCAAGAGGGACTAGCGGCCAGTTCTAGCACAGATACGCAGTATTTT. Translation gives CASSQEGLAASSSTDTQYF.

This clone was seen a handful of times. The chain joins TRBV6-5 to TRBJ2-7; D is possibly TRBD2 (6 bases). This CDR3 is 14 amino acids long. V shed 4 bases and J shed 2 bases, with 12 bases lying between them. Germline V lookup: CDR1 MNHEY, CDR2 SVGAGI. This CDR3 reads CASSSTGSPYEQYF. The DNA of the CDR3 is TGTGCCAGCAGTTCCACCGGGAGCCCCTACGAGCAGTACTTC.